Each of the 32 T cell receptor beta chains below was sequenced from the same sample in a study of blood T cell repertoires in COVID-19. Sequencing used immunoSEQ multiplex PCR; TCRdb keeps in-frame clones, though not all of them. The repertoire holds around 200,000 clones, with 86% as singletons. Sequencing used peripheral blood. Receptor source: an elderly man with acute or convalescent COVID-19.

This sequence joins TRBV29-1 and TRBJ2-1, with 10 bases lining up with TRBD2. The CDR3 loop spans 14 amino acids. The junction had 5 bases not matched to a gene; V was cut back by 5 bases and J by 4 bases. Germline-derived CDR1 and CDR2 are SQVTM and ANQGSEA. Here the CDR3 reads CSVYGLAEYNEQFF. The CDR3 nucleotides are TGCAGCGTTTACGGACTAGCGGAGTACAATGAGCAGTTCTTC.

This clone was recorded only once. This chain connects TRBV11-3 to TRBJ2-1, with 11 bases aligning to TRBD2. The J segment lost 4 bases and the V segment lost 2 bases, leaving 4 bases of the junction unmatched. The germline gives CDR1 SGHNT, CDR2 YENEEA. The CDR3 totals 16 residues. The CDR3 DNA follows: TGTGCCAGCAGCTTATTATTAGCGGGAGGGTACAATGAGCAGTTCTTC. It is translated as CASSLLLAGGYNEQFF.

The chain uses TRBV6-5 and TRBJ2-1, with D tentatively TRBD1 (9 bases). This CDR3 is built from 15 residues. Trimming shortened V by 5 bases and J by 8 bases, and 19 bases separated the two germline ends. CDR1 and CDR2 (germline): MNHEY, SVGAGI. CDR3 sequence (DNA): TGTGCCAGCAGTCCAGGACAGGGGACTAGTCATGAGCAGTTCTTC. It codes for CASSPGQGTSHEQFF.

This clone was observed a single time. The rearrangement links TRBV6-5 to TRBJ1-2; 10 bases agree with TRBD1. Germline CDR1 is MNHEY and CDR2 is SVGAGI. This CDR3 region has 16 residues. Trimming removed 4 bases from V and 7 bases from J; junction bases left unmatched: 12. The CDR3 DNA reads as TGTGCCAGCAGTTGGATAGGTGGGGGACAGGGGTCTGGCTACACCTTC. The encoded protein is CASSWIGGGQGSGYTF.

The CDR3 region has the DNA TGTGCCAGTAGTATAGTTGGAGGGGCTAATCAGCCCCAGCATTTT. Protein: CASSIVGGANQPQHF. The chain employs TRBV19 and TRBJ1-5; tentative D call: TRBD1 (5 bases). V was cut by 1 base and J by 4 bases, with 11 bases left in between. Looked up from germline, CDR1 is LNHDA and CDR2 is SQIVND (reference sequence). There are 15 residues in the CDR3.

V and J are TRBV7-3 and TRBJ2-2, with D perhaps matching TRBD2 (5 bases). Trimming pared 4 bases from V and 2 bases from J, leaving 14 bases between. This CDR3 is built from 16 residues. Looked up from germline, CDR1 is SGHTA and CDR2 is FQGTGA. Here the CDR3 reads CASSSFGGSNTGELFF. The CDR3 bases are TGTGCCAGCAGCTCCTTCGGTGGGAGTAACACCGGGGAGCTGTTTTTT.

The chain links TRBV28 to TRBJ2-7, with a possible D match to TRBD2 (7 bases). Trimming left V 6 bases short and J 4 bases short, with 13 bases between. This CDR3 comprises 13 residues. The germline V gene has CDR1 MDHEN and CDR2 SYDVKM. The CDR3 DNA is TGTGCCAGCAGAGGGGGAGGGAGATACGAGCAGTACTTC. Translating it yields CASRGGGRYEQYF.

V and J are TRBV6-5 and TRBJ1-3, with TRBD1 identical over 7 bases. The CDR3 is 15 residues long. CDR1 and CDR2 (germline): MNHEY, SVGAGI. With V trimmed by 4 bases and J by 0 bases, 3 bases remained unmatched. CDR3 nucleotide sequence: TGTGCCAGCAGTTTGGACAGGACCTCTGGAAACACCATATATTTT. This encodes CASSLDRTSGNTIYF.

This chain joins TRBV20-1 and TRBJ2-1, with TRBD2 matching 9 bases. The CDR3 length is 17 residues. J was trimmed by 9 bases and V by 3 bases; bases with no gene match: 18. Germline V gene data show CDR1 as DFQATT and CDR2 as SNEGSKA (reference sequence). CDR3 protein: CSASVVSAGGAGTEQFF. The CDR3 DNA is TGCAGTGCTAGTGTTGTCAGTGCGGGAGGGGCGGGTACTGAGCAGTTCTTC.

This clone was detected only a few times. The chain links TRBV5-8 to TRBJ2-7, with unresolved D. The CDR3 is 12 residues long. Germline V gene data show CDR1 as SGHTS and CDR2 as YDEGEE. The V end lost 2 bases, the J end lost 6 bases, and 9 bases lay between the germline ends. CDR3 in amino acids: CASSFGWSEQYF. DNA for the CDR3: TGTGCCAGCAGCTTTGGGTGGAGCGAGCAGTACTTC.

The chain joins TRBV10-2 to TRBJ2-1, with 7 nucleotides matching TRBD1. Losses at the gene ends were 5 bases for V and 10 bases for J; bases not matched to a gene: 11. The CDR3 totals 14 residues. Germline CDR1 reads WSHSY; CDR2 reads SAAADI. In DNA form, the CDR3 reads TGCGCCAGCAGTCCTAGACAGGGTGGGTTGGAGCAGTTCTTC. This encodes CASSPRQGGLEQFF.

The V call is TRBV4-1, the J call TRBJ2-2; D ambiguous. The CDR3 has 14 amino acids. V lost 2 bases to trimming and J lost 2 bases, with 6 bases between them. Germline V gene data show CDR1 as MGHRA and CDR2 as YSYEKL. This chain's CDR3 is CASSQTRNTGELFF. In nucleotides, the CDR3 is TGCGCCAGCAGCCAAACCAGAAACACCGGGGAGCTGTTTTTT.

J is TRBJ2-5 and V is TRBV5-1; 9 nucleotides line up with TRBD1. The CDR3 length is 15 residues. The V and J ends lost 4 bases and 5 bases, in that order; junction bases with no gene match: 9. Germline V gene lookup returns CDR1 SGHRS and CDR2 YFSETQ. Here the CDR3 DNA reads TGCGCCAGCAGCCCCAAGGGACAGGGAAGGGAGACCCAGTACTTC. Translating it yields CASSPKGQGRETQYF.

J is TRBJ2-1 and V is TRBV19, with a possible D match to TRBD1 (6 bases). CDR1 and CDR2 (germline): LNHDA, SQIVND (reference sequence). This CDR3 has 16 amino acids. Trimming left V 3 bases short and J 0 bases short, with 12 bases between. The CDR3, as DNA: TGTGCCAGTAGTATTGACAGGTTGGGCTCCTACAATGAGCAGTTCTTC. Protein sequence: CASSIDRLGSYNEQFF.

The V gene is TRBV6-2 or TRBV6-3, the J gene TRBJ2-1, with 7 bases that match TRBD2. In germline, CDR1 is MNHEY, CDR2 SVGEGT. V was pared by 6 bases and J by 0 bases, with 8 bases of the junction left unmatched. The CDR3 totals 16 residues. The CDR3 nucleotides are TGTGCCAGCAGCCGACTAGCTCCTAGCTCCTACAATGAGCAGTTCTTC. This sequence encodes CASSRLAPSSYNEQFF.

V is TRBV18 and J is TRBJ1-2; unclear D gene. Deletions cut 3 bases from V and 6 bases from J, with 11 bases between. The CDR3 is 13 amino acids. Germline lookup yields CDR1 KGHSH and CDR2 LQKENI. For the CDR3, the DNA is TGTGCCAGCTCACCGTACAACGAGGATGGCTACACCTTC. This codes for CASSPYNEDGYTF.

The rearrangement joins TRBV6-5 to TRBJ2-5, with a possible D match to TRBD1 (6 bases). The CDR3 is 15 residues long. V lost 2 bases, J lost 1 base, and 11 bases lay in between. The germline V gene has CDR1 MNHEY and CDR2 SVGAGI. The CDR3 DNA reads TGTGCCAGCAGTTACGTCGGGACAAGCCAAGAGACCCAGTACTTC. This gives the protein CASSYVGTSQETQYF.

The J gene is TRBJ1-2, the V gene TRBV3-1 (or the pseudogene TRBV3-2), with D possibly being TRBD1 (5 bases). The germline gives CDR1 LGHDT, CDR2 YNNKEL (reference sequence). The CDR3 length is 13 residues. V gave up 4 bases and J gave up 6 bases, with 12 bases separating them. The CDR3: CASSLTVGHGYTF. In nucleotides, the CDR3 is TGTGCCAGCAGCCTGACGGTGGGGCATGGCTACACCTTC.

This clone appeared a single time. The gene calls are TRBV19 and TRBJ2-7; a weak D match, TRBD1 (5 bases). CDR1 LNHDA and CDR2 SQIVND come from the germline V gene (reference sequence). The CDR3 totals 16 residues. Trimming shortened V by 2 bases and J by 2 bases, and 16 bases separated the two germline ends. The CDR3 nucleotides read TGTGCCAGTAGTATATCCTCTAGGGGTTTCCCCTACGAGCAGTACTTC. Encoded protein: CASSISSRGFPYEQYF.

The chain carries TRBV7-2 and TRBJ2-7; 12 bases are shared with TRBD2. Germline loops: CDR1 SGHTA, CDR2 FQGNSA. With 3 bases clipped from V and 3 bases from J, the junction kept 12 bases outside the gene matches. This CDR3 spans 18 amino acids. The CDR3 coding sequence is TGTGCCAGCAGCTTCCCGACTAGCGGGGGCTCAAGCGGCTACGAGCAGTACTTC. Its translation is CASSFPTSGGSSGYEQYF.

The chain employs TRBV5-1 and TRBJ1-4; 8 nucleotides align to TRBD1. The CDR3 consists of 15 residues. With V trimmed by 4 bases and J by 3 bases, 5 bases remained unmatched. Germline V lookup: CDR1 SGHRS, CDR2 YFSETQ. CDR3 sequence: CASSADRASNEKLFF. CDR3 sequence (DNA): TGCGCCAGCAGCGCGGACAGGGCGTCTAATGAAAAACTGTTTTTT.

CDR3 DNA sequence: TGTGCCAGCAGCTCAAGACAGGGGGATACTACAGATACGCAGTATTTT. It codes for CASSSRQGDTTDTQYF. The rearrangement joins TRBV7-2 to TRBJ2-3; TRBD1 matches 9 bases. Germline loops: CDR1 SGHTA, CDR2 FQGNSA. The CDR3 contains 16 residues. J gave up 3 bases and V 4 bases, and 8 bases lay outside the gene matches. The whole variable domain, filled in from reference TRBV7-2 and TRBJ2-3, reads GAGVSQSPSNKVTEKGKDVELRCDPISGHTALYWYRQSLGQGLEFLIYFQGNSAPDKSGLPSDRFSAERTGGSVSTLTIQRTQQEDSAVYLCASSSRQGDTTDTQYFGPGTRLTVL.

This sequence joins TRBV7-6 and TRBJ1-3; D ambiguous. V gave up 2 bases and J gave up 0 bases, with 8 bases separating them. This CDR3 comprises 15 residues. The germline V gene has CDR1 SGHVS and CDR2 FNYEAQ. The CDR3 region is CASSLFAYSGNTIYF. The CDR3 nucleotides read TGTGCCAGCAGCTTATTTGCCTACTCTGGAAACACCATATATTTT.

The chain links TRBV2 to TRBJ2-7, with D perhaps matching TRBD1 (5 bases). V was shortened by 4 bases and J by 0 bases, with 7 bases between the two germline ends. In germline, CDR1 is SNHLY, CDR2 FYNNEI. The CDR3 extends over 13 amino acids. The CDR3 coding sequence is TGTGCCAGCAGTGTGGACAACTCCTACGAGCAGTACTTC. Amino acids: CASSVDNSYEQYF.

This clone was observed a few times. The chain uses TRBV3-1 (or the pseudogene TRBV3-2) and TRBJ1-5; 7 nucleotides agree with TRBD1. Per the germline V gene, CDR1 is LGHDT and CDR2 is YNNKEL (reference sequence). The CDR3 runs 15 residues. With V trimmed by 5 bases and J by 4 bases, 8 bases remained unmatched. Here the CDR3 DNA reads TGTGCCAGCAGCGCGCGTCCACAGGGGAATCAGCCCCAGCATTTT. Protein product: CASSARPQGNQPQHF.

The chain links TRBV30 to TRBJ2-4; TRBD2 might be the D (5 bases). Between the trimmed V and J ends, which lost 2 bases and 13 bases, there was a span of 21 bases. The CDR3 runs to 14 residues. The germline CDR1 and CDR2 sequences are GTSNPN and SVGIG (reference sequence). The CDR3 loop is CAWSSGPNQSTQYF. CDR3 in DNA: TGTGCCTGGAGTAGCGGACCCAACCAATCCACCCAGTACTTC.

The chain couples TRBV6-5 to TRBJ2-1; D is possibly TRBD2 (5 bases). The V end was cut by 4 bases, the J end by 4 bases, with 8 bases between. The CDR3 sequence is 13 residues long. Germline V gene sequence: CDR1 MNHEY, CDR2 SVGAGI. CDR3 in amino acids: CASSSLAYNEQFF. The CDR3 nucleotides read TGTGCCAGCAGTTCCCTAGCTTACAATGAGCAGTTCTTC.

The J gene is TRBJ2-3, the V gene TRBV5-1; D is perhaps TRBD2 (5 bases). This CDR3 has 16 residues. V was clipped by 4 bases and J by 0 bases, with 15 bases between them. Germline CDR1 is SGHRS and CDR2 is YFSETQ. In nucleotides, the CDR3 is TGCGCCAGCAGCCAAGGGTGGGGAGCGAGCACAGATACGCAGTATTTT. This gives the protein CASSQGWGASTDTQYF.

The genes are TRBV7-9 and TRBJ2-7; D possibly corresponds to TRBD2 (5 bases). V lost 1 base, J lost 2 bases, and 12 bases lay in between. Germline values: CDR1 SEHNR, CDR2 FQNEAQ (reference sequence). The CDR3 has 15 amino acids. The CDR3 here is CASSLGHTGTYEQYF. For the CDR3, the DNA is TGTGCCAGCAGCTTAGGACACACGGGGACCTACGAGCAGTACTTC.

Only one count was recorded for this clone. The V call is TRBV28, the J call TRBJ1-5; D gene uncertain. This CDR3 is 15 amino acids long. CDR1 and CDR2 from the germline V gene are MDHEN and SYDVKM. V lost 3 bases and J lost 2, with 11 bases in between. The CDR3 loop is CASSFGGVGNQPQHF. DNA for the CDR3: TGTGCCAGCAGTTTTGGTGGAGTTGGCAATCAGCCCCAGCATTTT. The full variable domain, with the rest looked up from reference TRBV28 and TRBJ1-5, is DVKVTQSSRYLVKRTGEKVFLECVQDMDHENMFWYRQDPGLGLRLIYFSYDVKMKEKGDIPEGYSVSREKKERFSLILESASTNQTSMYLCASSFGGVGNQPQHFGDGTRLSIL.

The V call is TRBV5-1, the J call TRBJ2-2; possible D gene TRBD1, 6 bases. CDR1 is SGHRS, CDR2 YFSETQ, per germline. This CDR3 is built from 16 residues. V gave up 4 bases and J gave up 0 bases, with 13 bases separating them. The chain's CDR3 is CASSLRDTSNTGELFF. The CDR3 region has the DNA TGCGCCAGCAGCCTCCGGGACACCTCGAACACCGGGGAGCTGTTTTTT.

V usage is TRBV11-2 and J usage is TRBJ2-1, with unresolved D. Germline CDR1 reads SGHAT; CDR2 reads FQNNGV. Trimming removed 5 bases from V and 3 bases from J, with 8 bases in between. The CDR3 loop spans 13 amino acids. CDR3 DNA: TGTGCCAGCAGCCTGATCGGCTACAATGAGCAGTTCTTC. It yields the protein CASSLIGYNEQFF. The whole variable domain, filled in from reference TRBV11-2 and TRBJ2-1, reads EAGVAQSPRYKIIEKRQSVAFWCNPISGHATLYWYQQILGQGPKLLIQFQNNGVVDDSQLPKDRFSAERLKGVDSTLKIQPAKLEDSAVYLCASSLIGYNEQFFGPGTRLTVL.